A selection of T cell receptor beta chains follows, all from one sample in a study of T cells after yellow fever vaccination. One entry per CDR3 protein, called by TCRdb with MiXCR from the 5' RACE reads. This table holds 500,000 to 550,000 distinct CDR3 sequences, about a fifth found once. Source: PBMCs, taken around 3 weeks after the first yellow fever vaccination. The receptors come from a man aged 18 to 35 who received the YFV17D yellow fever vaccine. Each CDR3 is given with its conserved first and last residue. A D gene is named only where the DNA matches it firmly. Size values are once, few and many counts, or a class for expanded clones, and some rows have none.

>few|TRBD1|TRBJ2-5|TRBV13
CASSRMDRSQETQYF
TGTGCCAGCAGCCGCATGGACAGGAGCCAAGAGACCCAGTACTTC
>few|NA|TRBJ2-5|TRBV12-3/TRBV12-4
CASRHRVDETQYF
TGTGCCAGCAGGCACAGGGTCGACGAGACCCAGTACTTC
>many|NA|TRBJ2-5|TRBV12-3/TRBV12-4
CASSWQETQYF
TGTGCCAGCAGTTGGCAAGAGACCCAGTACTTC
>NA|NA|TRBJ2-1|TRBV9
CASSVGPGVSYNEQFF
TGTGCCAGCAGCGTAGGACCGGGGGTCTCCTACAATGAGCAGTTCTTC
>few|NA|TRBJ2-3|TRBV5-5
CASSPRWAQDTQYF
TGTGCCAGCAGCCCCCGTTGGGCCCAAGATACGCAGTATTTT
>NA|NA|TRBJ2-5|TRBV20-1
CSASRLPRPETQYF
TGCAGTGCTTCCCGACTACCTAGACCAGAGACCCAGTACTTC
>few|TRBD1|TRBJ1-2|TRBV7-2
CASSLEQGYGGYTF
TGTGCCAGCAGCTTAGAACAGGGGTATGGCGGCTACACCTTC
>few|NA|TRBJ1-6|TRBV7-9
CASSLAPANSPLHF
TGTGCCAGCAGCTTAGCCCCGGCAAATTCACCCCTCCACTTT
>few|NA|TRBJ1-1|TRBV6-5
CASSYTARNTEAFF
TGTGCCAGCAGTTATACAGCGAGGAACACTGAAGCTTTCTTT
>NA|TRBD1|TRBJ1-2|TRBV7-2
CASSREFRQGGSGYTF
TGTGCCAGCAGCCGAGAATTTAGACAGGGAGGAAGCGGCTACACCTTC
>NA|NA|TRBJ2-2|TRBV4-3
CASSQDPLFPNTGELFF
TGCGCCAGCAGCCAAGATCCACTATTCCCGAACACCGGGGAGCTGTTTTTT
>NA|NA|TRBJ2-1|TRBV20-1
CSARLRQNYNEQFF
TGCAGTGCTAGACTCCGCCAAAACTACAATGAGCAGTTCTTC
>NA|NA|TRBJ2-3|TRBV12-3/TRBV12-4
CASSFKGTQYF
TGTGCCAGCAGTTTTAAAGGTACGCAGTATTTT
>NA|NA|TRBJ2-2|TRBV11-1
CASSLSRSEWRNTGELFF
TGTGCCAGCAGCTTATCTAGGAGCGAATGGAGGAACACCGGGGAGCTGTTTTTT
>few|NA|TRBJ1-2|TRBV29-1
CSVESPRAYGYTF
TGCAGCGTTGAATCCCCACGGGCCTATGGCTACACCTTC
>few|TRBD1|TRBJ2-7|TRBV5-1
CASSLAGQGIHEQYF
TGCGCCAGCAGCTTGGCGGGACAGGGGATCCACGAGCAGTACTTC
>many|TRBD1|TRBJ1-1|TRBV18
CASSPGGGGTEAFF
TGTGCCAGCAGCCCAGGGGGCGGGGGCACTGAAGCTTTCTTT
>NA|NA|TRBJ1-6|TRBV6-1
CASSTGGSNSPLHF
TGTGCCAGCAGTACGGGGGGAAGTAATTCACCCCTCCACTTT
>NA|TRBD1|TRBJ1-1|TRBV25-1
CASSESYRGTEAFF
TGTGCCAGCAGTGAATCTTACAGGGGCACTGAAGCTTTCTTT
>few|NA|TRBJ1-6|TRBV7-2
CASSRGSSPLHF
TGTGCCAGCAGCCGGGGATCTTCACCCCTCCACTTT
>few|TRBD1|TRBJ1-2|TRBV20-1
CSAPSGTGDYGYTF
TGCAGTGCCCCTAGCGGGACAGGGGATTATGGCTACACCTTC
>NA|TRBD1|TRBJ1-2|TRBV4-1
CASSQPTGLGGYTF
TGCGCCAGCAGCCAGCCGACAGGGTTGGGTGGCTACACCTTC
>NA|NA|TRBJ2-7|TRBV9
CASSVAPGDHPRKQYF
TGTGCCAGCAGCGTAGCCCCAGGGGACCACCCTCGTAAGCAGTACTTC
>NA|TRBD2|TRBJ2-3|TRBV7-2
CASSTPSGGTDTQYF
TGTGCCAGCTCGACGCCTAGCGGGGGCACAGATACGCAGTATTTT
>few|NA|TRBJ2-1|TRBV6-5
CASSSPGPSPLYNEQFF
TGTGCCAGCAGTAGCCCGGGACCCAGTCCCCTCTACAATGAGCAGTTCTTC
>NA|NA|TRBJ1-1|TRBV5-1
CASSLRRTGNTEAFF
TGCGCCAGCAGCTTGAGAAGGACGGGGAACACTGAAGCTTTCTTT
>NA|NA|TRBJ1-2|TRBV4-1
CASSHNRAANYGYTF
TGCGCCAGCAGCCACAACAGAGCAGCTAACTATGGCTACACCTTC
>few|NA|TRBJ2-5|TRBV30
CAWSYQGGETQYF
TGTGCCTGGAGTTATCAGGGGGGGGAGACCCAGTACTTC
>few|NA|TRBJ2-2|TRBV10-3
CATQLTSNTGELFF
TGTGCCACCCAGCTAACTTCGAACACCGGGGAGCTGTTTTTT
>few|TRBD1|TRBJ1-5|TRBV7-8
CASSATTWTGGDVNQPQHF
TGTGCCAGCAGCGCGACCACCTGGACAGGGGGAGACGTCAATCAGCCCCAGCATTTT
>NA|NA|TRBJ2-3|TRBV11-2
CASSLGDPDTQYF
TGTGCCAGCAGCCTAGGGGACCCAGATACGCAGTATTTT
>NA|NA|TRBJ2-7|TRBV27
CASGRGLAYEQYF
TGTGCCAGCGGCCGAGGGTTGGCCTACGAGCAGTACTTC
>few|TRBD1|TRBJ1-4|TRBV7-9
CASSDRQGGLYEKLFF
TGTGCCAGCAGCGACCGACAGGGCGGGTTGTATGAAAAACTGTTTTTT
>NA|TRBD2|TRBJ2-5|TRBV3-1
CASSQVFGTSLQETQYF
TGTGCCAGCAGCCAAGTCTTCGGGACTAGCCTCCAAGAGACCCAGTACTTC
>many|TRBD1|TRBJ1-2|TRBV29-1
CSVAGTGYYGYTF
TGCAGCGTAGCCGGGACAGGCTACTATGGCTACACCTTC
>NA|NA|TRBJ2-3|TRBV5-1
CASSLGQREDTQYF
TGCGCCAGCAGCTTGGGACAAAGAGAAGATACGCAGTATTTT
>NA|TRBD1|TRBJ2-4|TRBV6-2/TRBV6-3
CASSYRTGSIQYF
TGTGCCAGCAGTTACCGGACAGGGAGCATTCAGTACTTC
>NA|NA|TRBJ1-4|TRBV6-5
CASSYSGVEKLFF
TGTGCCAGCAGTTACTCCGGGGTTGAAAAACTGTTTTTT
>few|NA|TRBJ1-1|TRBV6-5
CASTAGDTEAFF
TGTGCCAGCACGGCCGGAGATACTGAAGCTTTCTTT
>NA|TRBD1|TRBJ2-5|TRBV2
CASSEGGQGETQYF
TGTGCCAGCAGTGAAGGGGGACAGGGGGAGACCCAGTACTTC